These 29 T cell receptor beta chains came from one sample sequenced in a study of T-cell reconstitution after alpha-beta-depleted transplantation in children. This sample's TCRbeta library carried unique molecular identifier barcodes. TCRdb passed the PCR reads through MiXCR, listing each CDR3 protein once. There are more than 500,000 distinct CDR3 sequences in the sample; 10% to 12% occur only once, and 12% to 15% lies in the top ten. Sequences were derived from PBMCs, mostly from graft donor cells, sampled 180 days after TCRalphabeta/CD19-depleted stem cell transplant. These receptors were taken from a female patient aged 2-15 years who had a stem cell transplant for aplastic anemia, so the T cells may come from the graft donor.

This clonotype appeared a few times. V usage is TRBV29-1 and J usage is TRBJ2-1; tentative D call: TRBD1 (5 bases). The CDR3 has 13 residues. CDR1 is SQVTM and CDR2 is ANQGSEA in the germline V gene. CDR3 coding DNA: TGCAGTTCCTACAGGAGTCTGGTCAATGAGCAGTTCTTC. It encodes CSSYRSLVNEQFF.

This chain joins TRBV4-2 and TRBJ2-4, with TRBD2 matching 10 bases. CDR1 and CDR2 (germline): LGHNA, YNFKEQ. Germline trimming cut 0 bases from V and 2 bases from J; bases unmatched to any gene: 4. The CDR3 sequence is 17 residues long. In DNA form, the CDR3 reads TGTGCCAGCAGCCAAGAGGTAACTAGCGGGACCAAAAACATTCAGTACTTC. Encoded protein: CASSQEVTSGTKNIQYF.

This chain joins TRBV11-1 and TRBJ2-5; D remains unclear. Germline lookup yields CDR1 SGHAT and CDR2 FQDESV (reference sequence). Trimming took 2 bases from V and 3 from J, leaving 7 bases between them. The CDR3 is 13 amino acids. CDR3 bases: TGTGCCAGCAGCTTACGCCCAGAAGAGACCCAGTACTTC. As protein: CASSLRPEETQYF.

This clonotype was detected a few times. The V call is TRBV7-6, the J call TRBJ1-1, with D unclear. The CDR3 extends over 11 amino acids. Per germline, CDR1 SGHVS and CDR2 FNYEAQ. Between the trimmed V and J ends, which lost 5 bases and 7 bases, there was a span of 8 bases. The CDR3 DNA follows: TGTGCCAGCAGCAAACCGGGTGAAGCTTTCTTT. Translating it yields CASSKPGEAFF. Supplemented by reference TRBV7-6 and TRBJ1-1, the full variable domain reads GAGVSQSPRYKVTKRGQDVALRCDPISGHVSLYWYRQALGQGPEFLTYFNYEAQQDKSGLPNDRFSAERPEGSISTLTIQRTEQRDSAMYRCASSKPGEAFFGQGTRLTVV.

V usage is TRBV10-3 and J usage is TRBJ2-1; TRBD2 agrees at 7 bases. This CDR3 is built from 15 residues. Germline V lookup: CDR1 ENHRY, CDR2 SYGVKD. V gave up 4 bases and J gave up 8 bases; unmatched junction bases: 11. The DNA of the CDR3 is TGTGCCATCAGTGGGCTAGCGGCGATCCCCGATGAGCAGTTCTTC. It translates to CAISGLAAIPDEQFF.

J is TRBJ2-1 and V is TRBV11-3; D could derive from TRBD1 or TRBD2 (5 bases each). Germline CDR1 and CDR2: SGHNT and YENEEA. Trimming removed 2 bases from V and 6 bases from J, with 17 bases in between. This CDR3 comprises 16 residues. CDR3 DNA: TGTGCCAGCAGCTTAAAGCTAGCAGGGCCCGGCAATGAGCAGTTCTTC. It encodes CASSLKLAGPGNEQFF.

This clonotype was seen ten or more times. J is TRBJ1-1 and V is TRBV5-1; TRBD1 aligns across 8 bases. Looked up from germline, CDR1 is SGHRS and CDR2 is YFSETQ. CDR3 length equals 17 residues. After removal of 0 bases from V and 1 base from J, the junction contained 8 bases not matched to a gene. The CDR3 here is CASSLGSYRGANTEAFF. The CDR3, as DNA: TGCGCCAGCAGCTTGGGGTCCTACAGGGGGGCGAACACTGAAGCTTTCTTT.

This clonotype came up a few times. V is TRBV10-3 and J is TRBJ1-2; weak D call: TRBD1 (5 bases). Germline lookup yields CDR1 ENHRY and CDR2 SYGVKD. The V end was cut by 4 bases, the J end by 3 bases, with 15 bases between. This CDR3 spans 15 amino acids. The CDR3 bases are TGTGCCATCAGTGGGGGGAAGGGCACCGACTATGGCTACACCTTC. It translates to CAISGGKGTDYGYTF.

This clonotype showed up many times. J is TRBJ2-1 and V is TRBV2; tentatively, D is TRBD2 (6 bases). V was cut by 4 bases and J by 5 bases, with 18 bases left in between. The CDR3 is 16 amino acids. Per germline, CDR1 SNHLY and CDR2 FYNNEI. In DNA form, the CDR3 reads TGTGCCAGCAGTGGCGGGGCTCGGGGAGGCGACAATGAGCAGTTCTTC. Residues: CASSGGARGGDNEQFF.

This clonotype was counted a few times. V and J are TRBV9 and TRBJ2-2; 9 bases align to TRBD2. Germline V gene lookup returns CDR1 SGDLS and CDR2 YYNGEE. The CDR3 contains 19 residues. With V trimmed by 3 bases and J by 5 bases, 17 bases remained unmatched. The CDR3 DNA is TGTGCCAGCAGCGAGAGCCGGAATGCGCGGGAGGGCCAAACCGGGGAGCTGTTTTTT. Translation: CASSESRNAREGQTGELFF. Full variable domain (outside the CDR3, taken from reference TRBV9 and TRBJ2-2): DSGVTQTPKHLITATGQRVTLRCSPRSGDLSVYWYQQSLDQGLQFLIQYYNGEERAKGNILERFSAQQFPDLHSELNLSSLELGDSALYFCASSESRNAREGQTGELFFGEGSRLTVL.

This clonotype has just a few counts. The chain carries TRBV25-1 and TRBJ1-5; possibly TRBD1 for D (5 bases). Germline CDR1 is MGHDK and CDR2 is SYGVNS. Trimming stripped 4 bases from V and 3 bases from J, with 10 bases between. This CDR3 is 14 amino acids long. DNA of the CDR3: TGTGCCAGCAGTGGGGACGGCTACAATCAGCCCCAGCATTTT. It specifies CASSGDGYNQPQHF.

This clonotype was counted a few times. The V gene is TRBV28, the J gene TRBJ2-7, with D perhaps given as TRBD1 or TRBD2 (6 bases each). Trimming pared 8 bases from V and 1 base from J, leaving 15 bases between. The CDR3 length is 14 residues. Germline CDR1 is MDHEN and CDR2 is SYDVKM. Here the CDR3 reads CASGGTRKSYEQYF. The CDR3 nucleotides read TGTGCCAGCGGAGGGACACGAAAGTCCTACGAGCAGTACTTC.

The rearrangement joins TRBV9 to TRBJ2-2; possible D gene TRBD2, 6 bases. CDR1 is SGDLS and CDR2 is YYNGEE in the germline V gene. The CDR3 sequence is 18 residues long. Trimming pared 0 bases from V and 2 bases from J, leaving 17 bases between. The CDR3 region has the DNA TGTGCCAGCAGCGTAGGGGGGGTCAGGGCTGGTAACACCGGGGAGCTGTTTTTT. Amino acids: CASSVGGVRAGNTGELFF.

This chain uses TRBV3-1 with TRBJ2-3; possible D gene TRBD1, 6 bases. Looked up from germline, CDR1 is LGHDT and CDR2 is YNNKEL (reference sequence). Deletions cut 1 base from V and 2 bases from J, with 19 bases between. The CDR3 spans 18 residues. The CDR3 sequence: CASSQGNPGSGATDTQYF. DNA of the CDR3: TGTGCCAGCAGCCAAGGGAATCCGGGTTCAGGGGCCACAGATACGCAGTATTTT.

This chain connects TRBV9 to TRBJ1-1; maybe TRBD1 (5 bases). V lost 0 bases, J lost 1 base, and 10 bases lay in between. Per germline, CDR1 SGDLS and CDR2 YYNGEE. The CDR3 contains 15 residues. CDR3 sequence reads: CASSVGLTENTEAFF. CDR3 DNA: TGTGCCAGCAGCGTAGGACTGACAGAGAACACTGAAGCTTTCTTT.

This clonotype was counted a few times. This sequence joins TRBV13 and TRBJ2-7; D gene uncertain. V was pared by 0 bases and J by 5 bases, with 11 bases between. The length of the CDR3 is 14 residues. The germline gives CDR1 PRHDT, CDR2 FYEKMQ (reference sequence). CDR3 region: CASSLGSGRDEQYV. The CDR3 bases are TGTGCCAGCAGCTTAGGGTCCGGGCGAGACGAGCAGTACGTC.

This clonotype showed up just a few times. A junction end diverges from the germline sequence, so it may reflect a read error. The chain combines TRBV7-2 with TRBJ2-1, with 12 positions matching TRBD1. Germline V gene data show CDR1 as SGHTA and CDR2 as FQGNSA. The CDR3 runs 12 residues. The CDR3 nucleotides read TGTGCCAGCAGCTTAGGCCGGGACAGGGGGCCCTTC. It is translated as CASSLGRDRGPF.

The gene calls are TRBV7-3 and TRBJ1-4; D is unclear. CDR3 size: 18 residues. Per germline, CDR1 SGHTA and CDR2 FQGTGA. Trimming took 5 bases from V and 0 from J, leaving 19 bases between them. CDR3 region: CASSLPWVRGSTNEKLFF. The CDR3 nucleotides read TGTGCCAGCAGCCTCCCCTGGGTCCGGGGATCAACTAATGAAAAACTGTTTTTT.

The gene calls are TRBV20-1 and TRBJ2-1, with D possibly being TRBD2 (6 bases). V lost 3 bases, J lost 0 bases, and 9 bases lay in between. Germline V lookup: CDR1 DFQATT, CDR2 SNEGSKA (reference sequence). CDR3 size: 14 residues. The CDR3 DNA reads as TGCAGTGCTAGGGAGCGGGCCTCCTACAATGAGCAGTTCTTC. Protein sequence: CSARERASYNEQFF.

This clonotype was counted many times. The chain combines TRBV20-1 with TRBJ2-7, with D unresolved. Per the germline V gene, CDR1 is DFQATT and CDR2 is SNEGSKA (reference sequence). V lost 3 bases, J lost 3 bases, and 6 bases lay in between. This CDR3 is 11 amino acids long. CDR3 bases: TGCAGTGCTAGCATCTACTACGAGCAGTACTTC. The encoded protein is CSASIYYEQYF.

The rearrangement joins TRBV15 to TRBJ1-5; D is possibly TRBD1 (6 bases). The V and J ends lost 1 base and 1 base respectively, with 8 bases between them. The CDR3 is made up of 15 amino acids. Germline V gene lookup returns CDR1 LNHNV and CDR2 YYDKDF (reference sequence). This CDR3 is CATSRVDSSNQPQHF. CDR3 sequence (DNA): TGTGCCACCAGCAGAGTGGACAGCAGCAATCAGCCCCAGCATTTT. Supplemented by reference TRBV15 and TRBJ1-5, the full variable domain reads DAMVIQNPRYQVTQFGKPVTLSCSQTLNHNVMYWYQQKSSQAPKLLFHYYDKDFNNEADTPDNFQSRRPNTSFCFLDIRSPGLGDTAMYLCATSRVDSSNQPQHFGDGTRLSIL.

This clonotype was found a few times. As DNA, the CDR3 is TGTGCCAGCAGCATTAGTCCCTCGCGGGAGGCCTACGAGCAGTACTTC. It is translated as CASSISPSREAYEQYF. The chain uses TRBV21-1 and TRBJ2-7; TRBD2, the D gene given by the table, was not confirmed from the DNA. TRBV21-1 is an annotated pseudogene. CDR3 length equals 16 residues.

The table lists this clonotype with many counts. J is TRBJ2-7 and V is TRBV29-1; TRBD2 is a possible D gene (5 bases). Germline V lookup: CDR1 SQVTM, CDR2 ANQGSEA. The CDR3 runs 13 residues. The ends were cut back, 4 bases at V and 4 bases at J, with 14 bases in the middle. The CDR3 nucleotides are TGCAGCGTTGTGTCTAGCACGTCTTACGAGCAGTACTTC. Translated: CSVVSSTSYEQYF.

The rearrangement uses TRBV7-9 and TRBJ2-1; 13 bases fit TRBD2. CDR1 and CDR2 from the germline V gene are SEHNR and FQNEAQ (reference sequence). With V trimmed by 5 bases and J by 4 bases, 5 bases remained unmatched. This CDR3 has 16 amino acids. The CDR3 sequence is CASSPPTSGRYNEQFF. For the CDR3, the DNA is TGTGCCAGCAGCCCTCCGACTAGCGGGAGGTACAATGAGCAGTTCTTC.

The rearrangement links TRBV6-5 to TRBJ2-7; a possible D gene is TRBD1 (6 bases). Trimming stripped 3 bases from V and 5 bases from J, with 14 bases between. Looked up from germline, CDR1 is MNHEY and CDR2 is SVGAGI. The CDR3 has 14 residues. The CDR3 bases are TGTGCCAGCAGTTATCGGCACGGACAGAACGAGCAGTACGTC. The encoded protein is CASSYRHGQNEQYV.

This clonotype was counted many times. This sequence joins TRBV6-2 or TRBV6-3 and TRBJ2-1; 7 positions agree with TRBD2. The CDR3 is 12 residues long. V shed 8 bases and J 9 bases; nucleotides not matched to a gene: 7. Per the germline V gene, CDR1 is MNHEY and CDR2 is SVGEGT. CDR3 nucleotides: TGTGCCAGCCGGGGCGGGAGTATTGAGCAGTTCTTC. As protein: CASRGGSIEQFF.

Only a few counts were recorded for this clonotype. This chain links TRBV2 with TRBJ2-1, with 7 bases that match TRBD2. This CDR3 region has 12 residues. Germline assignment: CDR1 SNHLY and CDR2 FYNNEI. V lost 11 bases to trimming and J lost 8 bases; unmatched junction nucleotides: 9. CDR3 amino acids: CARRGGRYEQFF. The CDR3, as DNA: TGTGCCCGGCGGGGAGGGAGGTATGAGCAGTTCTTC.

The chain links TRBV7-2 to TRBJ2-1; 9 positions agree with TRBD2. CDR1 SGHTA and CDR2 FQGNSA come from the germline V gene. V shed 2 bases, J shed 14 bases, and the junction held 10 bases outside the gene matches. The CDR3 sequence is 14 residues long. Here the CDR3 reads CASSLTASGASEFF. The CDR3 nucleotides are TGTGCCAGCAGCTTAACGGCTAGCGGGGCCTCCGAGTTCTTC.

This clonotype has ten or more counts. This chain joins TRBV12-3 or TRBV12-4 and TRBJ2-1; D perhaps matches TRBD1 (6 bases). CDR3 length: 14 amino acids. Trimming removed 4 bases at V and 5 bases at J, with 12 bases between. CDR3 nucleotide sequence: TGTGCCAGCAGTTCTTGGACAGCCAACAATGAGCAGTTCTTC. This codes for CASSSWTANNEQFF.